This T cell receptor (beta chain) emerged from a study of a mutant IDH1 vaccine in newly diagnosed glioma. Study-level background: During weeks 1, 3, 5, 7, 11, 15, 19 and 23, patients received eight vaccinations. Earlier treatment was radiotherapy, temozolomide, or both, with most getting both. The study started vaccination 4-6 weeks after radiotherapy alone, or with temozolomide cycles.

Time point meaning: week 23, last vaccination. The vaccine gave 300 ug of a 20-mer mutant IDH1 peptide subcutaneously per dose. A few counts support this clone. What it recognizes is unknown. Study results and limitations: Changes to the top peripheral T cell clonotypes appeared unrelated to pseudoprogression.

V dropped 6 bases and J dropped 2 bases, with 11 bases sitting between them. The CDR3 consists of 14 residues. Germline assignment: CDR1 SGHAT and CDR2 FQNNGV. Sequencing was performed with immunoSEQ multiplex PCR; in TCRdb, only in-frame clones are kept and a portion is missing. The sample lists 26,000 or so clones; approximately 78% were seen once. The source was PBMCs, collected from a glioma patient whose treatment included an IDH1 peptide vaccine. The chain links TRBV11-2 to TRBJ2-1; D possibly matches TRBD1 or TRBD2 (5 bases each). The sequence was collected from a woman aged 25 to 39 with glioma. The CDR3 protein is CASSRRDAYNEQFF. The CDR3 nucleotides are TGTGCCAGCAGTCGTCGGGACGCCTACAATGAGCAGTTCTTC. The full variable domain, rest sourced from reference TRBV11-2 and TRBJ2-1, is EAGVAQSPRYKIIEKRQSVAFWCNPISGHATLYWYQQILGQGPKLLIQFQNNGVVDDSQLPKDRFSAERLKGVDSTLKIQPAKLEDSAVYLCASSRRDAYNEQFFGPGTRLTVL.